These 3 T cell receptor beta chains originate from one sample sequenced in a study of Ad26.COV2.S vaccination and SARS-CoV-2 variants. Repertoires were generated with immunoSEQ multiplex PCR, while TCRdb's copy carries only in-frame clones and drops some. The data show 500,000 or so clones, about 83% seen once. The treatment denotes: over 15 received Ad26.COV2.S at low or high dose, single or two shots; roughly five received placebo; per-sample allocation not given. Vaccine and placebo recipients were sampled on day 63 after the first injection. The sequencing here drew on peripheral blood, taken in a trial of Ad26.COV2.S vaccine versus placebo. Receptor source: a person aged 18-65 years who received the Ad26.COV2.S COVID-19 vaccine or a placebo.

The chain links TRBV11-1 to TRBJ2-5, with 10 bases identical to TRBD1. The CDR3 totals 16 residues. V dropped 1 base and J dropped 5; count of bases not matched to a gene: 7. The germline gives CDR1 SGHAT, CDR2 FQDESV (reference sequence). CDR3 amino acids: CASSLGQGANLETQYF. DNA of the CDR3: TGTGCCAGCAGCTTAGGACAGGGGGCAAATTTGGAGACCCAGTACTTC.

This rearrangement joins TRBV9 to TRBJ2-1, with TRBD2 as a possible D gene (5 bases). Germline loops: CDR1 SGDLS, CDR2 YYNGEE. V was cut by 3 bases and J by 3 bases, with 16 bases left in between. This CDR3 comprises 16 residues. CDR3 DNA sequence: TGTGCCAGCAGCGAAAACGTAGCCAGCGGCTACAATGAGCAGTTCTTC. This sequence encodes CASSENVASGYNEQFF.

The chain has TRBV24-1 and TRBJ1-5; D might be TRBD1 (6 bases). Looked up from germline, CDR1 is KGHDR and CDR2 is SFDVKD. V lost 4 bases and J 1 base, leaving 13 bases between the germline ends. CDR3 length equals 16 residues. The CDR3 protein is CATSESAGASNQPQHF. Written as DNA, the CDR3 is TGTGCCACCAGTGAATCTGCAGGGGCAAGCAATCAGCCCCAGCATTTT.